The present entry profiles one TCR beta chain with its context. This entry is derived from a study of T cell changes during pregnancy in multiple sclerosis. Some clones are missing from TCRdb's copy, which holds only in-frame ones; the method was immunoSEQ multiplex PCR. The table includes around 70,000 clones, around 94% detected once. The starting material was peripheral blood, obtained in the third trimester of pregnancy. The sequence was obtained from a female donor with multiple sclerosis, enrolled in a pregnancy study.

CDR3 residues: CASSFDRGADTQYF. In DNA, the CDR3 is TGTGCCAGCAGCTTCGACAGGGGCGCAGATACGCAGTATTTT. The chain is built from TRBV13 and TRBJ2-3, with TRBD1 matching 8 bases. Germline CDR1 PRHDT, CDR2 FYEKMQ (reference sequence). CDR3 size: 14 residues. Trimming took 3 bases from V and 4 from J; bases not matched to a gene: 3.